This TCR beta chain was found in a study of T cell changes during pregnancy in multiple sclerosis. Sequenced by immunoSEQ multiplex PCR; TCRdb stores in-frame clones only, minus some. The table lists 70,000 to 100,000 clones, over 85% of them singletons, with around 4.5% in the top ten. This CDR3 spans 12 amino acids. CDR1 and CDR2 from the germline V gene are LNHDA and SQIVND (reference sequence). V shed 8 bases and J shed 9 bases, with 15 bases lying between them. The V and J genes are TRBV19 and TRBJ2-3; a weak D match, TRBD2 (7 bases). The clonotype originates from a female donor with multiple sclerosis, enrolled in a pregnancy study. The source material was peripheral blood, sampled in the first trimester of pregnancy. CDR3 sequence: CASGGAQRTQYF. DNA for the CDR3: TGTGCCAGTGGGGGGGCGCAAAGAACGCAGTATTTT.